This T cell receptor beta chain was profiled in a study of blood T cells in healthy people across ages. Alongside a J-beta primer mix, a sample-barcoded 5' primer served in a second PCR lasting about 7 to 12 cycles. TCRdb reprocessed the 5' RACE reads with MiXCR, giving one entry per CDR3 protein. The sample yields about 1 million distinct CDR3 sequences, more than 40% seen once. On this clonotype itself: Its matching antigen is unknown.

The ends lost 2 bases at V and 9 bases at J; junction bases unmatched: 4. CDR1 and CDR2 (germline): ENHRY, SYGVKD. The CDR3 contains 14 residues. General observations from the study: Per million T cells, TCR beta diversity dropped roughly linearly as age increased.

Every donor gave approximately 10 milliliters of peripheral blood. Isolated per sample were at least 6.5 million PBMCs. The sample was blood. The TCR originated in a woman aged 55-69 years in good health. The chain is built from TRBV10-3 and TRBJ2-1; TRBD2 matches at 10 bases. The DNA of the CDR3 is TGTGCCATCAGTGAGCTAGCGGGAGTGGGTGAGCAGTTCTTC. Amino acid sequence: CAISELAGVGEQFF.